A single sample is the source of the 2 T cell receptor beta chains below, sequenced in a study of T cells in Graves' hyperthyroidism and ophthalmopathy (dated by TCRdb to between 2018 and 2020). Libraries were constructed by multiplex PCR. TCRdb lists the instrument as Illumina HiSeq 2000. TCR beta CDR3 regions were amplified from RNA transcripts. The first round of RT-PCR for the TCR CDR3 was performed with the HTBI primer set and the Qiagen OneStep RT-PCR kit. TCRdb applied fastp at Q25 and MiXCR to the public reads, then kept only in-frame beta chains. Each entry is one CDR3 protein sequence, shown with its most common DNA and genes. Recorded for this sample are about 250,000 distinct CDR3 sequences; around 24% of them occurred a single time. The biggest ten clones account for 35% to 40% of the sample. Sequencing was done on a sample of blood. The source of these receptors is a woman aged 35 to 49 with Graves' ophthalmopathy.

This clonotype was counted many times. This CDR3 reads CASSTRLADSSYEQYF. The CDR3 DNA reads as TGTGCCAGTAGTACCCGTCTAGCGGACAGCTCCTACGAGCAGTACTTC. The chain employs TRBV19 and TRBJ2-7, with D perhaps TRBD2 (7 bases). Trimming stripped 4 bases from V and 0 bases from J, with 16 bases between. The CDR3 length is 16 residues. Germline assignment: CDR1 LNHDA and CDR2 SQIVND (reference sequence).

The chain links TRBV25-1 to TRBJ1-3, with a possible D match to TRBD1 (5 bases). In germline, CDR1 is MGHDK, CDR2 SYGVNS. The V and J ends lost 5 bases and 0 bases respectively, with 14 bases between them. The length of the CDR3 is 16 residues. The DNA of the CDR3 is TGTGCCAGCAGTAGGGGTACTGAAAGCTCTGGAAACACCATATATTTT. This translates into CASSRGTESSGNTIYF.